The 21 T cell receptor beta chains presented below share a single source sample, sequenced in a study of memory CD4+ T cells and cytomegalovirus serostatus. Only in-frame clones appear in the TCRdb table, and some are missing; sequencing was by immunoSEQ multiplex PCR. The sample has roughly 45,000 clones; around 82% are singletons. The sort gate was single viable CD3+CD4+CD8-CD45RO+ cells for memory CD4+ T cells. Sequencing was done on a sample of memory CD4+ T cells from blood. These receptors were obtained from an adult in good health and CMV-seronegative.

The rearrangement joins TRBV11-3 to TRBJ2-3; tentative D call: TRBD1 (5 bases). V lost 5 bases to trimming and J lost 2 bases, with 20 bases between them. The CDR3 sequence is 17 residues long. Germline CDR1 and CDR2: SGHNT and YENEEA. The CDR3 DNA reads TGTGCCAGCAGCCCCACTATGGGGCAGGGAAACACAGATACGCAGTATTTT. Translation gives CASSPTMGQGNTDTQYF.

The chain recombines TRBV9 with TRBJ2-3, with D uncertain. Germline CDR1 is SGDLS and CDR2 is YYNGEE. V lost 1 base to trimming and J lost 6 bases, with 15 bases between them. The CDR3 totals 15 residues. The CDR3 region has the DNA TGTGCCAGCAGCGTATTAGGACGTCGGGCGGATACGCAGTATTTT. Protein: CASSVLGRRADTQYF.

The chain uses TRBV7-6 and TRBJ2-7; TRBD1 aligns across 10 bases. With V trimmed by 5 bases and J by 7 bases, 11 bases remained unmatched. Germline V CDR1 and CDR2: SGHVS, FNYEAQ. The CDR3 is 15 amino acids. The CDR3 DNA follows: TGTGCCAGCAGCCCGACGACAGGGGGCTTGGGGGAGCAGTACTTC. Residues: CASSPTTGGLGEQYF.

This clone was seen a single time. The chain employs TRBV28 and TRBJ1-5, with D perhaps matching TRBD1 (6 bases). CDR3 length equals 13 residues. From germline, CDR1 is MDHEN and CDR2 SYDVKM. DNA for the CDR3: TGTGGCCTACAGGGTACTGGCAATCAGCCCCAGCATTTT. Amino acid sequence: CGLQGTGNQPQHF. The full variable domain, in which reference TRBV28 and TRBJ1-5 provide the parts outside the CDR3, is DVKVTQSSRYLVKRTGEKVFLECVQDMDHENMFWYRQDPGLGLRLIYFSYDVKMKEKGDIPEGYSVSREKKERFSLILESASTNQTSMYLCGLQGTGNQPQHFGDGTRLSIL.

The rearrangement links TRBV5-1 to TRBJ1-1; D gene ambiguous. Trimming cost V 1 base and J 8 bases, with 12 bases left between them. From germline, CDR1 is SGHRS and CDR2 YFSETQ. The CDR3 spans 13 residues. Here the CDR3 reads CASSLSAGAEAFF. The CDR3 DNA reads TGCGCCAGCAGCTTGTCCGCAGGCGCCGAAGCTTTCTTT.

The chain uses TRBV11-2 and TRBJ1-6; TRBD1 matches at 10 bases. The junction had 11 bases not matched to a gene; V was cut back by 5 bases and J by 10 bases. The CDR3 sequence is 16 residues long. Germline-derived CDR1 and CDR2 are SGHAT and FQNNGV. CDR3 protein: CASSRDWDRGLSPLHF. CDR3 DNA: TGTGCCAGCAGCCGTGATTGGGACAGGGGTTTGTCACCCCTCCACTTT. Combining the CDR3 with reference TRBV11-2 and TRBJ1-6 gives the whole variable domain EAGVAQSPRYKIIEKRQSVAFWCNPISGHATLYWYQQILGQGPKLLIQFQNNGVVDDSQLPKDRFSAERLKGVDSTLKIQPAKLEDSAVYLCASSRDWDRGLSPLHFGNGTRLTVT.

This clone was recorded only once. DNA for the CDR3: TGCGCCAGCACCCATTCATCAGGGGGGCAAACCTACGAGCAGTACTTC. This codes for CASTHSSGGQTYEQYF. The genes are TRBV5-1 and TRBJ2-7; D may be TRBD1 (7 bases). The CDR3 length is 16 residues. The V end lost 6 bases, the J end lost 2 bases, and 21 bases lay between the germline ends. Per the germline V gene, CDR1 is SGHRS and CDR2 is YFSETQ. Combining the CDR3 with reference TRBV5-1 and TRBJ2-7 gives the whole variable domain KAGVTQTPRYLIKTRGQQVTLSCSPISGHRSVSWYQQTPGQGLQFLFEYFSETQRNKGNFPGRFSGRQFSNSRSEMNVSTLELGDSALYLCASTHSSGGQTYEQYFGPGTRLTVT.

This rearrangement joins TRBV6-5 to TRBJ1-1, with 7 bases identical to TRBD1. V dropped 5 bases and J dropped 5; count of bases not matched to a gene: 11. Germline V gene data show CDR1 as MNHEY and CDR2 as SVGAGI. CDR3 size: 15 residues. CDR3 residues: CASSGGQVLSTEAFF. CDR3 coding DNA: TGTGCCAGCAGTGGAGGACAGGTTTTGAGTACTGAAGCTTTCTTT.

This rearrangement joins TRBV19 to TRBJ2-7; D remains unclear. The germline CDR1 and CDR2 sequences are LNHDA and SQIVND (reference sequence). The CDR3 runs to 16 residues. V lost 5 bases, J lost 0 bases, and 17 bases lay in between. The CDR3 here is CASSFGFGRPSYEQYF. The CDR3 DNA sequence: TGTGCCAGTAGTTTCGGCTTTGGACGGCCCTCCTACGAGCAGTACTTC.

J is TRBJ1-3 and V is TRBV28, with 9 bases aligning to TRBD1. This CDR3 is built from 17 residues. The germline V gene has CDR1 MDHEN and CDR2 SYDVKM. Trimming at V came to 4 bases and at J to 0 bases, leaving 7 bases not matched to a gene. The chain's CDR3 is CASSSNRGRFSGNTIYF. CDR3 sequence (DNA): TGTGCCAGCAGTTCGAACAGGGGGCGATTCTCTGGAAACACCATATATTTT.

The chain uses TRBV30 and TRBJ1-3, with D perhaps matching TRBD1 (5 bases). This CDR3 has 15 amino acids. Trimming stripped 5 bases from V and 0 bases from J, with 14 bases between. Germline V gene lookup returns CDR1 GTSNPN and CDR2 SVGIG (reference sequence). CDR3 sequence reads: CAWGAGLSSGNTIYF. The CDR3 DNA follows: TGTGCCTGGGGGGCAGGCTTAAGCTCTGGAAACACCATATATTTT.

The chain carries TRBV7-3 and TRBJ1-1, with D possibly TRBD1 on 5 matching bases. Germline assignment: CDR1 SGHTA and CDR2 FQGTGA. CDR3 length: 15 amino acids. With 5 bases removed from V and 1 base from J, the gap between germline ends came to 14 bases. CDR3 protein: CASSPGPRANTEAFF. In DNA, the CDR3 is TGTGCCAGCAGCCCGGGGCCAAGGGCGAACACTGAAGCTTTCTTT.

The chain recombines TRBV5-1 with TRBJ1-5; TRBD1 matches at 11 bases. The V gene's germline CDR1 is SGHRS and CDR2 YFSETQ. V lost 5 bases, J lost 5 bases, and 3 bases stayed unmatched. The CDR3 sequence is 14 residues long. Here the CDR3 reads CASSPGQGDQPQHF. In DNA form, the CDR3 reads TGCGCCAGCAGTCCGGGACAGGGGGATCAGCCCCAGCATTTT.

In its sample, this clone was seen a few times. The chain recombines TRBV30 with TRBJ1-1, with D unclear. This CDR3 is built from 11 residues. The germline V and J ends were trimmed by 5 bases and 0 bases, with 4 bases remaining between them. Germline V gene sequence: CDR1 GTSNPN, CDR2 SVGIG (reference sequence). The CDR3 is CAWQMNTEAFF. The CDR3 DNA follows: TGTGCCTGGCAAATGAACACTGAAGCTTTCTTT. Looking up the rest from reference TRBV30 and TRBJ1-1 gives the full variable domain: SQTIHQWPATLVQPVGSPLSLECTVEGTSNPNLYWYRQAAGRGLQLLFYSVGIGQISSEVPQNLSASRPQDRQFILSSKKLLLSDSGFYLCAWQMNTEAFFGQGTRLTVV.

The chain recombines TRBV6-1 with TRBJ2-7; D uncertain. V lost 9 bases to trimming and J lost 0 bases, with 15 bases between them. Germline CDR1 MNHNS, CDR2 SASEGT. This CDR3 is built from 14 residues. The DNA for the CDR3 is TGTGCCAGTGGACCTGACGGCGTCTCCTACGAGCAGTACTTC. It is translated as CASGPDGVSYEQYF.

J is TRBJ2-7 and V is TRBV7-2, with 7 bases that match TRBD1. Unmatched junction bases numbered 18, after V lost 6 bases and J lost 13 bases. Germline CDR1 SGHTA, CDR2 FQGNSA. The CDR3 consists of 14 residues. CDR3 DNA sequence: TGTGCCAGCAGTTCCAATTACCAAAGGGGGCTCGTTTACTTC. Its translation is CASSSNYQRGLVYF.

This clone was counted only a few times. The V gene is TRBV28, the J gene TRBJ1-2; no reliable D call. V shed 8 bases and J shed 8 bases, with 27 bases lying between them. This CDR3 is built from 16 residues. Germline loops: CDR1 MDHEN, CDR2 SYDVKM. The chain's CDR3 is CASRPLIERRLRGYTF. The CDR3 bases are TGTGCCAGCCGCCCCCTAATCGAAAGACGGTTGCGAGGCTACACCTTC.

CDR3: CASSLYPGQSNQPQHF. The DNA of the CDR3 is TGTGCCAGCTCACTTTATCCGGGACAGAGCAATCAGCCCCAGCATTTT. The chain joins TRBV18 to TRBJ1-5; 7 bases are shared with TRBD1. With 4 bases clipped from V and 1 base from J, the junction kept 7 bases outside the gene matches. The CDR3 contains 16 residues. The germline V gene encodes CDR1 KGHSH and CDR2 LQKENI.

This clone showed up just a few times. This chain joins TRBV29-1 and TRBJ1-1; D uncertain. Germline V gene data show CDR1 as SQVTM and CDR2 as ANQGSEA. The CDR3 runs 11 residues. In DNA, the CDR3 is TGCAGGATCTTCACGAACACTGAAGCTTTCTTT. Protein sequence: CRIFTNTEAFF.

The gene calls are TRBV29-1 and TRBJ2-5; 13 nucleotides agree with TRBD2. J lost 5 bases, V lost 6 bases, and 9 bases had no gene match. From germline, CDR1 is SQVTM and CDR2 ANQGSEA. CDR3 size: 15 residues. The CDR3 sequence is CSVEGTSGAGETQYF. CDR3 sequence (DNA): TGCAGCGTCGAGGGGACTAGCGGGGCGGGGGAGACCCAGTACTTC.

The gene calls are TRBV25-1 and TRBJ1-3, with D possibly TRBD1 on 5 matching bases. This CDR3 comprises 15 residues. Trimming cost V 3 bases and J 4 bases, with 13 bases left between them. Germline CDR1 reads MGHDK; CDR2 reads SYGVNS. This chain's CDR3 is CASSDLGVLGNTIYF. For the CDR3, the DNA is TGTGCCAGCAGTGATCTAGGGGTATTGGGAAACACCATATATTTT.